The present entry profiles one T cell receptor beta chain with its context. What it binds is unknown. A read error may explain this, as a much larger clone is one base away. The data were taken from a study of neurological immune-mediated disorders. Study-wide results and caveats: HTLV-1-associated myelopathy led in TCR clonal expansion, while multiple sclerosis ranked lowest, below healthy controls.

The making of cDNA relied on 5'RACE with 10-nucleotide random UMIs. MiXCR, applied by TCRdb to the 5' RACE reads, yields one record per CDR3 protein. The sample includes tens of thousands of distinct CDR3 sequences, approximately 13% of them seen just once. Time point: longitudinal time-point 2. The receptor was derived from a female donor with HTLV-1-associated myelopathy (HAM/TSP). Sample: PBMCs.

CDR3 sequence (DNA): TGCGCCAGCAGCTCGACAGGGGACGCTTGGTCCTACGAGCAGTACTTC. Its translation is CASSSTGDAWSYEQYF. V and J are TRBV5-1 and TRBJ2-7; the match to TRBD1 covers 8 bases. Trimming took 3 bases from V and 1 from J; bases not matched to a gene: 9. The CDR3 has 16 amino acids. Germline-derived CDR1 and CDR2 are SGHRS and YFSETQ.